This entry describes one T cell receptor beta chain. Germline lookup yields CDR1 LGHNA and CDR2 YSLEER. This CDR3 is built from 13 residues. The V and J ends lost 3 bases and 3 bases respectively, with 8 bases between them. The entry originates in a study of blood T cell repertoires in COVID-19. Study-wide background: Both acute and convalescent COVID-19 samples were obtained from the United States, Italy and Spain. The cDNA or gDNA used as material had been derived from T cells, B-cell-depleted T cells, or PBMCs.

Authors' data handling: Amplifying reference gene primers gave estimates of nucleated cell counts. Repertoires were generated with immunoSEQ multiplex PCR, while TCRdb's copy carries only in-frame clones and drops some. The D gene and trimming were derived from the DNA, and the V and J assignments and clone size from that table. The repertoire holds around 700,000 clones, with approximately 90% as singletons. The chain carries TRBV4-3 and TRBJ1-2; unclear D gene. Sequences were obtained from peripheral blood. This sequence was found in a woman in her late teens or twenties with acute or convalescent COVID-19. Written as DNA, the CDR3 is TGCGCCAGCAGCCAGCCAGGTGACTATGGCTACACCTTC. It specifies CASSQPGDYGYTF.